This T cell receptor beta chain was sequenced during a study of shared clonotypes between healthy human individuals. Germline CDR1 MDHEN, CDR2 SYDVKM. The V gene lost 2 bases and the J gene lost 0 bases, with 8 bases spanning the gap. CDR3 length: 15 amino acids. Positively selected for CCR7, the CD45RO-negative cells used as naive CD8 cells excluded terminally differentiated effector memory CD45RA+ cells. Per the original methods: For the immunoSEQ data, sequences were junction-only without quality scores, so filtering differed. Libraries were prepared by immunoSEQ multiplex PCR; TCRdb keeps only in-frame clonotypes and omits some of them. The D gene and trimming were derived from the DNA, and the V and J assignments and clone size from that table. The data hold about 2.1 million clones, with roughly 91% observed a single time. General study findings and limits: The naive CD4 repertoires of a few donors were compared, and around 5.1% of clonotypes were shared. The study generally estimated greater richness for naive than memory subsets.

As concerns this clone: Its antigen is unidentified. The sample contains more than one DNA sequence encoding this CDR3.

The clonotype comes from a man aged 18-30 years in good health. Some clones in this sample may be carry-over from other donors' samples. Sequencing was carried out using naive CD8+ T cells from PBMCs. This sequence joins TRBV28 and TRBJ1-5, with D tentatively TRBD1 (5 bases). The CDR3 protein is CASSLRGGSNQPQHF. The DNA of the CDR3 is TGTGCCAGCAGTTTACGGGGGGGTAGCAATCAGCCCCAGCATTTT. Filled out from reference TRBV28 and TRBJ1-5, the complete variable domain reads DVKVTQSSRYLVKRTGEKVFLECVQDMDHENMFWYRQDPGLGLRLIYFSYDVKMKEKGDIPEGYSVSREKKERFSLILESASTNQTSMYLCASSLRGGSNQPQHFGDGTRLSIL.